The 21 T cell receptor beta chains listed next were all sequenced from one sample in a study of shared clonotypes between healthy human individuals. The repertoire was sequenced with immunoSEQ multiplex PCR; TCRdb's copy has only in-frame clones and lacks some. The sample includes over a million clones, over 95% of them seen just once. What was sequenced was naive CD4+ T cells sorted from blood. As for subset: CD45RA+ positively selected. Receptors were obtained from a young man in good health.

The rearrangement joins TRBV28 to TRBJ1-2; 8 bases match TRBD1. The germline V gene encodes CDR1 MDHEN and CDR2 SYDVKM. The CDR3 contains 16 residues. V lost 5 bases to trimming and J lost 3 bases; unmatched junction nucleotides: 11. CDR3 DNA sequence: TGTGCCAGCAGTCCAGTTGGACAGGGCCAAGACTATGGCTACACCTTC. It is translated as CASSPVGQGQDYGYTF.

The V gene is TRBV7-9, the J gene TRBJ1-1; TRBD1 might be the D (5 bases). From germline, CDR1 is SEHNR and CDR2 FQNEAQ (reference sequence). V was shortened by 5 bases and J by 4 bases, with 11 bases between the two germline ends. The CDR3 has 13 residues. DNA for the CDR3: TGTGCCAGCAGCCAACAGGAGGGCACTGAAGCTTTCTTT. Amino acid sequence: CASSQQEGTEAFF.

This clone was seen more than once but under ten times. The V and J genes are TRBV2 and TRBJ2-7, with no clear D. The CDR3 contains 11 residues. Between the trimmed V and J ends, which lost 6 bases and 5 bases, there was a span of 8 bases. Germline V CDR1 and CDR2: SNHLY, FYNNEI. The CDR3 sequence: CASSLEDEQYF. CDR3 in DNA: TGTGCCAGCAGCCTTGAGGACGAGCAGTACTTC.

The genes are TRBV10-3 and TRBJ1-5; D is uncertain. The length of the CDR3 is 16 residues. Trimming took off 1 base at V and 4 bases at J, with 14 bases between the two ends. The V gene's germline CDR1 is ENHRY and CDR2 SYGVKD. CDR3 sequence: CAISEFSGQANQPQHF. The CDR3 region has the DNA TGTGCCATCAGTGAGTTTTCCGGGCAGGCAAATCAGCCCCAGCATTTT.

The chain links TRBV28 to TRBJ2-2; D call uncertain. Germline V gene data show CDR1 as MDHEN and CDR2 as SYDVKM. With 7 bases removed from V and 1 base from J, the gap between germline ends came to 7 bases. CDR3 length: 13 amino acids. The CDR3 protein is CASTSLNTGELFF. CDR3 in DNA: TGTGCCAGCACCTCGTTGAACACCGGGGAGCTGTTTTTT.

Turning to this clone: Compared with germline, one end of the junction differs, possibly owing to a read error. The chain has TRBV6-5 and TRBJ2-1, with TRBD2 matching 14 bases. Germline assignment: CDR1 MNHEY and CDR2 SVGAGI. There are 14 residues in the CDR3. Here the CDR3 DNA reads TGTGCCAGCAGTCCTGGGACTAGCGGGAGAGGTGCGCTCTTC. Protein product: CASSPGTSGRGALF.

V gene TRBV5-1 combines with J gene TRBJ2-2; the match to TRBD2 covers 9 bases. The CDR3 runs to 15 residues. After removal of 1 base from V and 8 bases from J, the junction contained 6 bases not matched to a gene. CDR1 and CDR2 (germline): SGHRS, YFSETQ. The CDR3 bases are TGCGCCAGCAGCTTGCGTAGCGGGAGAGGAGGGGAGCTGTTTTTT. This codes for CASSLRSGRGGELFF.

This clone occurred a few times. The chain combines TRBV5-1 with TRBJ2-7, with 9 bases fitting TRBD2. CDR3 length: 14 amino acids. CDR1 and CDR2 from the germline V gene are SGHRS and YFSETQ. V gave up 4 bases and J gave up 6 bases; unmatched junction bases: 8. CDR3 in DNA: TGCGCCAGCAGCCCGGCAGCGGGAGGCGGCGAGCAGTACTTC. It codes for CASSPAAGGGEQYF.

The CDR3 reads CASSVGGDRNTGELFF. The CDR3 DNA sequence: TGTGCCAGCAGCGTAGGAGGGGATAGAAACACCGGGGAGCTGTTTTTT. V is TRBV9 and J is TRBJ2-2, with D perhaps matching TRBD1 or TRBD2 (5 bases each). This CDR3 is 16 amino acids long. V was trimmed by 0 bases and J by 2 bases, leaving 11 bases between them. Germline V lookup: CDR1 SGDLS, CDR2 YYNGEE.

The chain combines TRBV5-5 with TRBJ1-5, with a weak D call TRBD1 (5 bases). CDR3 length equals 16 residues. CDR1 is SGHKS, CDR2 YYEKEE, per germline (reference sequence). V lost 0 bases, J lost 0 bases, and 10 bases lay in between. The CDR3 DNA sequence: TGTGCCAGCAGCTTGGGGGGGAAATATAGCAATCAGCCCCAGCATTTT. Translation: CASSLGGKYSNQPQHF.

This sequence joins TRBV9 and TRBJ2-1; TRBD1 is a possible D gene (5 bases). Trimming pared 4 bases from V and 1 base from J, leaving 12 bases between. The CDR3 runs 15 residues. Germline CDR1 SGDLS, CDR2 YYNGEE. Written as DNA, the CDR3 is TGTGCCAGCAGCAAACAGGTGTTGTCCTACAATGAGCAGTTCTTC. Protein product: CASSKQVLSYNEQFF. Full variable domain (missing parts from reference TRBV9 and TRBJ2-1): DSGVTQTPKHLITATGQRVTLRCSPRSGDLSVYWYQQSLDQGLQFLIQYYNGEERAKGNILERFSAQQFPDLHSELNLSSLELGDSALYFCASSKQVLSYNEQFFGPGTRLTVL.

Of note for this clone: Other DNA variants within this sample encode the same CDR3. The chain joins TRBV6-5 to TRBJ2-3; 9 bases are a match to TRBD1. V shed 4 bases and J 6 bases; nucleotides not matched to a gene: 5. The germline CDR1 and CDR2 sequences are MNHEY and SVGAGI. The CDR3 has 14 residues. CDR3 nucleotide sequence: TGTGCCAGCAGTTTGACAGGGGGGACGGATACGCAGTATTTT. Protein product: CASSLTGGTDTQYF.

The V and J genes are TRBV11-2 and TRBJ2-5; D perhaps matches TRBD1 (6 bases). V shed 7 bases and J shed 2 bases, with 11 bases lying between them. This CDR3 region has 13 residues. Germline V gene data show CDR1 as SGHAT and CDR2 as FQNNGV. This chain's CDR3 is CASTNRAQETQYF. In DNA, the CDR3 is TGTGCCAGCACGAACAGGGCTCAAGAGACCCAGTACTTC.

The rearrangement uses TRBV28 and TRBJ1-2, with a weak D call TRBD1 (6 bases). This CDR3 is built from 12 residues. Trimming pared 3 bases from V and 8 bases from J, leaving 10 bases between. The germline gives CDR1 MDHEN, CDR2 SYDVKM. CDR3 nucleotide sequence: TGTGCCAGCAGTTTCCGGACAGACGGCTACACCTTC. Translating gives CASSFRTDGYTF.

The chain carries TRBV27 and TRBJ2-1; the match to TRBD2 covers 7 bases. Germline V lookup: CDR1 MNHEY, CDR2 SMNVEV (reference sequence). V was pared by 3 bases and J by 5 bases, with 7 bases of the junction left unmatched. The CDR3 consists of 15 residues. CDR3 region: CASSLSRGSHNEQFF. The CDR3 DNA follows: TGTGCCAGCAGTTTGTCCCGCGGGAGCCACAATGAGCAGTTCTTC.

In DNA form, the CDR3 reads TGTGCCAGCAGCTTAGTTCGAGAAAAACTGTTTTTT. The encoded protein is CASSLVREKLFF. This chain uses TRBV7-9 with TRBJ1-4; D call uncertain. V lost 1 base to trimming and J lost 8 bases, with 5 bases between them. The CDR3 loop spans 12 amino acids. Germline CDR1 is SEHNR and CDR2 is FQNEAQ (reference sequence).

The chain links TRBV28 to TRBJ1-5; D gene uncertain. CDR1 is MDHEN and CDR2 is SYDVKM in the germline V gene. Trimming took off 7 bases at V and 4 bases at J, with 8 bases between the two ends. The CDR3 has 12 residues. The CDR3 DNA reads as TGTGCCAGCAAGGCCTCGAATCAGCCCCAGCATTTT. This encodes CASKASNQPQHF.

V and J are TRBV28 and TRBJ2-7, with D perhaps TRBD2 (5 bases). The germline V gene has CDR1 MDHEN and CDR2 SYDVKM. CDR3 size: 16 residues. V gave up 1 base and J gave up 0 bases, with 13 bases separating them. CDR3 sequence: CASSLSVGEGSYEQYF. The CDR3 region has the DNA TGTGCCAGCAGTTTATCTGTGGGAGAGGGCTCCTACGAGCAGTACTTC.

This rearrangement joins TRBV6-6 to TRBJ1-5; possible D gene TRBD1, 5 bases. V was trimmed by 5 bases and J by 7 bases, leaving 15 bases between them. The germline V gene encodes CDR1 MNHNY and CDR2 SVGAGI (reference sequence). The CDR3 is 14 amino acids. CDR3 sequence reads: CASSSRGWLQPQHF. CDR3 bases: TGTGCCAGCAGTAGCCGGGGGTGGTTACAGCCCCAGCATTTT.

This chain uses TRBV7-2 with TRBJ2-2; 8 positions agree with TRBD2. V dropped 5 bases and J dropped 4; count of bases not matched to a gene: 9. The length of the CDR3 is 16 residues. Germline V CDR1 and CDR2: SGHTA, FQGNSA. The DNA for the CDR3 is TGTGCCAGCAGCCTCCCGGGGGGGAGAGTCACCGGGGAGCTGTTTTTT. Protein sequence: CASSLPGGRVTGELFF.

The CDR3 reads CAWSLPFRLSYEQYF. CDR3 nucleotide sequence: TGTGCCTGGAGCCTACCGTTCAGGCTCTCCTACGAGCAGTACTTC. This chain uses TRBV30 with TRBJ2-7; no firm D call. Per the germline V gene, CDR1 is GTSNPN and CDR2 is SVGIG (reference sequence). The CDR3 loop spans 15 amino acids. Trimming took off 3 bases at V and 0 bases at J, with 15 bases between the two ends.